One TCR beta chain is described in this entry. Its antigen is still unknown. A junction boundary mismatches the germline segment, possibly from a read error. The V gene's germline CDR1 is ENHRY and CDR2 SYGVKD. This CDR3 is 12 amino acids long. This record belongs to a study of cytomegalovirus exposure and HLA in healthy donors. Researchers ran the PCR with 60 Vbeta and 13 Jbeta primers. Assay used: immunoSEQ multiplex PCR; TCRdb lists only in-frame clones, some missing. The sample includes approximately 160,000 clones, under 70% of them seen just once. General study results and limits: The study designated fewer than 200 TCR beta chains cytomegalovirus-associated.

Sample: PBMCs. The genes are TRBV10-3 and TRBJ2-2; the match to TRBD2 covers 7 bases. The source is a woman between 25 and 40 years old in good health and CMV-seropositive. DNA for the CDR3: TGTGCCTCGACGGGGGGTCCCGGGGGGCTGTTTTTT. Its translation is CASTGGPGGLFF.